The 19 T cell receptor beta chains given below trace back to one sample, sequenced in a study of blood T cell repertoires in COVID-19. Data came from immunoSEQ multiplex PCR; TCRdb stores just in-frame clones and leaves some out. The sample records approximately 450,000 clones, around 89% being singletons. The sequencing input was PBMCs or T cells enriched from blood (not recorded which). Every receptor here comes from a man aged 25 to 40 who had recovered from COVID-19.

This chain joins TRBV6-5 and TRBJ2-6, with TRBD2 identical over 8 bases. After removal of 8 bases from V and 1 base from J, the junction contained 1 base not matched to a gene. Germline CDR1 MNHEY, CDR2 SVGAGI. CDR3 length: 14 residues. The CDR3 region is CASGLASGANVLTF. CDR3 nucleotide sequence: TGTGCCAGCGGACTAGCTTCTGGGGCCAACGTCCTGACTTTC.

The chain employs TRBV19 and TRBJ1-4; 10 bases match TRBD1. The V gene end was trimmed by 3 bases and the J gene end by 7 bases; junction bases not matched to a gene: 5. CDR1 LNHDA and CDR2 SQIVND come from the germline V gene (reference sequence). CDR3 length equals 15 residues. The chain's CDR3 is CASSILTGGSEKLFF. For the CDR3, the DNA is TGTGCCAGTAGTATCCTGACAGGGGGCAGTGAAAAACTGTTTTTT.

This sequence joins TRBV30 and TRBJ1-2, with D possibly being TRBD1 (5 bases). The length of the CDR3 is 13 residues. Trimming took 6 bases from V and 8 from J, leaving 19 bases between them. Germline CDR1 is GTSNPN and CDR2 is SVGIG (reference sequence). The CDR3, as DNA: TGTGCCTGCCCCCATTTGGGGGGTCGGGGCTACACCTTC. Encoded protein: CACPHLGGRGYTF.

This chain uses TRBV3-1 (or the pseudogene TRBV3-2) with TRBJ1-1; possibly TRBD1 for D (5 bases). This CDR3 has 14 amino acids. The germline CDR1 and CDR2 sequences are LGHDT and YNNKEL (reference sequence). V lost 3 bases, J lost 8 bases, and 16 bases lay in between. The CDR3 loop reads CASSHPRGILEAFF. Written as DNA, the CDR3 is TGTGCCAGCAGCCACCCCCGGGGGATTCTGGAAGCTTTCTTT.

The CDR3 sequence: CASTRWVNTEAFF. CDR3 DNA: TGTGCCAGCACCAGGTGGGTGAACACTGAAGCTTTCTTT. This rearrangement joins TRBV12-3 or TRBV12-4 to TRBJ1-1; D is unresolved. This CDR3 spans 13 amino acids. V lost 7 bases and J 0 bases, leaving 9 bases between the germline ends.

The chain recombines TRBV27 with TRBJ2-2; 13 positions match TRBD2. There are 20 residues in the CDR3. Trimming took 2 bases from V and 0 from J; bases not matched to a gene: 9. From germline, CDR1 is MNHEY and CDR2 SMNVEV (reference sequence). The DNA of the CDR3 is TGTGCCAGCAGTTTACTTGTACTAGCGGGAGGGCCAGCGAACACCGGGGAGCTGTTTTTT. Translating it yields CASSLLVLAGGPANTGELFF.

This chain's CDR3 is CASSGTGLATYTEAFF. The DNA for the CDR3 is TGTGCCAGCAGTGGGACAGGGTTGGCGACGTACACTGAAGCTTTCTTT. This chain connects TRBV28 to TRBJ1-1; 9 nucleotides line up with TRBD1. The CDR3 is 16 residues long. Per the germline V gene, CDR1 is MDHEN and CDR2 is SYDVKM. J gave up 3 bases and V 5 bases, and 10 bases lay outside the gene matches. The full variable domain, rest sourced from reference TRBV28 and TRBJ1-1, is DVKVTQSSRYLVKRTGEKVFLECVQDMDHENMFWYRQDPGLGLRLIYFSYDVKMKEKGDIPEGYSVSREKKERFSLILESASTNQTSMYLCASSGTGLATYTEAFFGQGTRLTVV.

The chain combines TRBV28 with TRBJ2-3; D uncertain. The V gene lost 6 bases and the J gene lost 2 bases, with 9 bases spanning the gap. This CDR3 has 13 amino acids. Germline V gives CDR1 MDHEN, CDR2 SYDVKM. The CDR3 is CASSRDSTDTQYF. The CDR3, as DNA: TGTGCCAGCAGCCGAGACTCCACAGATACGCAGTATTTT.

This clone was observed once. This chain uses TRBV5-1 with TRBJ2-6; D remains unclear. CDR1 is SGHRS, CDR2 YFSETQ, per germline. This CDR3 is 15 amino acids long. Trimming removed 5 bases at V and 0 bases at J, with 9 bases between. In DNA, the CDR3 is TGCGCCAGCAGGCCCGACATCTCTGGGGCCAACGTCCTGACTTTC. The encoded protein is CASRPDISGANVLTF. Supplemented by reference TRBV5-1 and TRBJ2-6, the full variable domain reads KAGVTQTPRYLIKTRGQQVTLSCSPISGHRSVSWYQQTPGQGLQFLFEYFSETQRNKGNFPGRFSGRQFSNSRSEMNVSTLELGDSALYLCASRPDISGANVLTFGAGSRLTVL.

The V call is TRBV7-8, the J call TRBJ2-1; D perhaps matches TRBD2 (6 bases). CDR3 size: 17 residues. Germline CDR1 and CDR2: SGHVS and FQNEAQ. The V gene lost 1 base and the J gene lost 6 bases, with 19 bases spanning the gap. As DNA, the CDR3 is TGTGCCAGCAGCTTAGTTTGGACTAAGGACGACGGCAATGAGCAGTTCTTC. This sequence encodes CASSLVWTKDDGNEQFF.

V is TRBV6-5 and J is TRBJ2-1, with 7 bases fitting TRBD2. Unmatched junction bases numbered 10, after V lost 7 bases and J lost 4 bases. The CDR3 totals 15 residues. Germline V gene data show CDR1 as MNHEY and CDR2 as SVGAGI. CDR3 DNA sequence: TGTGCCAGCAAGTATCCTAGCGGCATTTACAATGAGCAGTTCTTC. Encoded protein: CASKYPSGIYNEQFF.

V is TRBV3-1 (or the pseudogene TRBV3-2) and J is TRBJ2-1; 10 positions agree with TRBD2. There are 18 residues in the CDR3. From germline, CDR1 is LGHDT and CDR2 YNNKEL (reference sequence). The V segment lost 3 bases and the J segment 4 bases; nucleotides outside the gene matches: 12. CDR3: CASSQDLLAGGNYNEQFF. CDR3 bases: TGTGCCAGCAGCCAGGACCTATTAGCGGGAGGAAATTACAATGAGCAGTTCTTC.

The CDR3 DNA is TGTGCCAGCAGCTTAGGGACAGCGGGAGGCGAGCAGTACTTC. This sequence encodes CASSLGTAGGEQYF. The chain combines TRBV7-8 with TRBJ2-7; 9 bases are a match to TRBD2. Germline V lookup: CDR1 SGHVS, CDR2 FQNEAQ. The ends lost 1 base at V and 6 bases at J; junction bases unmatched: 4. The CDR3 is 14 residues long.

The V and J genes are TRBV25-1 and TRBJ1-2; D ambiguous. V gave up 10 bases and J gave up 4 bases, with 16 bases separating them. The CDR3 consists of 13 residues. The germline V gene encodes CDR1 MGHDK and CDR2 SYGVNS. The CDR3 DNA sequence: TGTGCCACCAGCAACCTGGAGTCCTATGGCTACACCTTC. This encodes CATSNLESYGYTF.

J is TRBJ1-2 and V is TRBV11-2; D is ambiguous. The CDR3 length is 19 residues. V was shortened by 0 bases and J by 3 bases, with 23 bases between the two germline ends. Per germline, CDR1 SGHAT and CDR2 FQNNGV. CDR3 amino acids: CASSLDLFDLGGTYYGYTF. The DNA for the CDR3 is TGTGCCAGCAGCTTAGATCTATTCGATCTAGGAGGAACGTACTATGGCTACACCTTC.

The chain has TRBV19 and TRBJ2-7; 8 bases are shared with TRBD1. V trimming: 3 bases; J trimming: 3 bases; junction bases outside the gene matches: 4. Per the germline V gene, CDR1 is LNHDA and CDR2 is SQIVND (reference sequence). The CDR3 sequence is 14 residues long. CDR3 sequence reads: CASSIPGTGYEQYF. The CDR3 DNA sequence: TGTGCCAGTAGTATCCCCGGGACAGGCTACGAGCAGTACTTC.

The rearrangement uses TRBV7-9 and TRBJ2-3, with D unresolved. The CDR3 length is 12 residues. The germline V gene encodes CDR1 SEHNR and CDR2 FQNEAQ (reference sequence). V was pared by 1 base and J by 4 bases, with 3 bases between. The CDR3 loop reads CASSLVSDTQYF. CDR3 bases: TGTGCCAGCAGCTTAGTATCAGATACGCAGTATTTT.

CDR3 nucleotides: TGTGCCAGCAGCTTAGGGGGGGCTGGAAACACCATATATTTT. This sequence encodes CASSLGGAGNTIYF. The rearrangement joins TRBV7-9 to TRBJ1-3; D possibly corresponds to TRBD1 (5 bases). CDR3 length: 14 residues. Germline V gene lookup returns CDR1 SEHNR and CDR2 FQNEAQ (reference sequence). Trimming removed 1 base from V and 2 bases from J, with 6 bases in between.

The chain links TRBV19 to TRBJ2-7; a possible D gene is TRBD1 (5 bases). The germline gives CDR1 LNHDA, CDR2 SQIVND (reference sequence). V was clipped by 8 bases and J by 2 bases, with 16 bases between them. The CDR3 is 14 amino acids. The CDR3 DNA is TGTGCCAGTGGGAACCAGGGCAATCCCTACGAGCAGTACTTC. Translating gives CASGNQGNPYEQYF.